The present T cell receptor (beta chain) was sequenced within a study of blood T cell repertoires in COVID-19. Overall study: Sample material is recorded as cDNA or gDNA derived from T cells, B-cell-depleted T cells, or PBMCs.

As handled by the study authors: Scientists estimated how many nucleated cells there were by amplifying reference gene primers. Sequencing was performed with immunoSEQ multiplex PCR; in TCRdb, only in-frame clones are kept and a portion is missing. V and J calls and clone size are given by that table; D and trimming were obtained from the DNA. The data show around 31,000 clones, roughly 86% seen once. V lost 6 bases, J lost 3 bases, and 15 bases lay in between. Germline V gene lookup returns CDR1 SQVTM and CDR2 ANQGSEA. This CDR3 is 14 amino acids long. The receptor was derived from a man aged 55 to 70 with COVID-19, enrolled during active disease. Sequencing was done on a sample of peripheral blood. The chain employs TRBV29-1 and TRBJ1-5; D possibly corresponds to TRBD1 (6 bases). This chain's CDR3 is CSVGQSSSNQPQHF. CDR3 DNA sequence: TGCAGCGTCGGACAGAGCAGTTCCAATCAGCCCCAGCATTTT.